This TCR beta chain came from a study of blood T cell repertoires in COVID-19. Study background: Acute and convalescent COVID-19 samples came from the United States, Italy and Spain. In each case, the material was cDNA or gDNA derived from T cells, B-cell-depleted T cells, or PBMCs.

Produced via immunoSEQ multiplex PCR; TCRdb's table is partial and in-frame only. The table has about 120,000 clones, roughly three quarters seen once. The CDR3 extends over 14 amino acids. The trim removed 0 bases at V and 3 bases at J, leaving 4 bases unmatched. Germline V gene data show CDR1 as GTSNPN and CDR2 as SVGIG (reference sequence). The sample taken for sequencing was peripheral blood. This receptor was obtained from a human donor in a cohort sampled during active COVID-19. The genes are TRBV30 and TRBJ2-7; 8 positions agree with TRBD2. CDR3 DNA: TGTGCCTGGAGTGTAGGGCTAGCGGGCTACGAGCAGTACTTC. This codes for CAWSVGLAGYEQYF.